The 21 T cell receptor beta chains below all came from one sample that was sequenced in a study of T cell repertoires in cytomegalovirus infection. MiXCR, run by TCRdb on the reads, gives a single entry per CDR3 protein. Of hundreds of thousands of distinct CDR3 sequences in the sample, less than 25% were seen once. The sequenced sample was CD8+ T cells from PBMCs. The source of these receptors is a human donor in good health (CMV status not recorded). Some clones in this sample may be carry-over from other donors' samples.

This chain links TRBV29-1 with TRBJ1-2; 7 nucleotides align to TRBD1. Germline CDR1 SQVTM, CDR2 ANQGSEA. The length of the CDR3 is 14 residues. Unmatched junction bases numbered 9, after V lost 3 bases and J lost 5 bases. The CDR3, as DNA: TGCAGCGTTGACGAAAAGACAGGGCGATATGGCTACACCTTC. Its translation is CSVDEKTGRYGYTF.

The chain joins TRBV9 to TRBJ2-1; D may be TRBD2 (5 bases). The V end lost 0 bases, the J end lost 2 bases, and 6 bases lay between the germline ends. The length of the CDR3 is 14 residues. The germline CDR1 and CDR2 sequences are SGDLS and YYNGEE. CDR3 bases: TGTGCCAGCAGCGTAGAGGGAGCCTACAATGAGCAGTTCTTC. Residues: CASSVEGAYNEQFF.

As DNA, the CDR3 is TGCGCCAGCAGCCAAGAATGGACAGACACAGATACGCAGTATTTT. As protein: CASSQEWTDTDTQYF. The chain carries TRBV4-1 and TRBJ2-3; perhaps TRBD1 as D (6 bases). Germline V gene data show CDR1 as MGHRA and CDR2 as YSYEKL. V gave up 0 bases and J gave up 2 bases, with 9 bases separating them. The CDR3 has 15 amino acids.

This chain links TRBV14 with TRBJ2-7, with no clear D. From germline, CDR1 is SGHDN and CDR2 FVKESK. The CDR3 sequence is 12 residues long. Trimming cost V 4 bases and J 6 bases, with 10 bases left between them. The CDR3: CASSRAASEQYF. DNA of the CDR3: TGTGCCAGCAGCCGGGCAGCCTCCGAGCAGTACTTC.

Ten or more counts support this clonotype. The V and J genes are TRBV7-9 and TRBJ2-2; the D is unclear. V lost 5 bases to trimming and J lost 4 bases, with 20 bases between them. The CDR3 totals 17 residues. In germline, CDR1 is SEHNR, CDR2 FQNEAQ (reference sequence). CDR3 sequence reads: CASSRARGDPGTGELFF. The CDR3 nucleotides read TGTGCCAGCAGCCGCGCACGTGGGGATCCGGGCACCGGGGAGCTGTTTTTT.

This clonotype has a handful of counts. V is TRBV7-9 and J is TRBJ1-1; D not certain. This CDR3 spans 13 amino acids. Germline V lookup: CDR1 SEHNR, CDR2 FQNEAQ (reference sequence). V dropped 3 bases and J dropped 3 bases, with 8 bases sitting between them. The CDR3 sequence: CASSLPRDTEAFF. Here the CDR3 DNA reads TGTGCCAGCAGCTTGCCTCGGGACACTGAAGCTTTCTTT.

This clonotype was seen ten or more times. The J gene is TRBJ1-1, the V gene TRBV6-5; the D is unclear. The CDR3 runs to 14 residues. Germline assignment: CDR1 MNHEY and CDR2 SVGAGI. V lost 0 bases, J lost 1 base, and 6 bases lay in between. The chain's CDR3 is CASSYSTPNTEAFF. The CDR3 DNA reads as TGTGCCAGCAGTTACTCGACACCGAACACTGAAGCTTTCTTT.

The table lists this clonotype with many counts. The chain joins TRBV7-8 to TRBJ2-1; 12 bases match TRBD1. V lost 3 bases and J lost 6; bases outside the gene matches: 3. The germline gives CDR1 SGHVS, CDR2 FQNEAQ. The length of the CDR3 is 15 residues. In nucleotides, the CDR3 is TGTGCCAGCAGCTTTCCGGGACAGGGGGCCAATGAGCAGTTCTTC. This sequence encodes CASSFPGQGANEQFF. Based on the CDR3 plus reference TRBV7-8 and TRBJ2-1, the full variable domain is GAGVSQSPRYKVAKRGQDVALRCDPISGHVSLFWYQQALGQGPEFLTYFQNEAQLDKSGLPSDRFFAERPEGSVSTLKIQRTQQEDSAVYLCASSFPGQGANEQFFGPGTRLTVL.

This clonotype was detected only a few times. The chain carries TRBV28 and TRBJ1-4, with unresolved D. Trimming pared 8 bases from V and 2 bases from J, leaving 15 bases between. Germline CDR1 reads MDHEN; CDR2 reads SYDVKM. There are 15 residues in the CDR3. The CDR3 sequence: CASHLAGRTNEKLFF. DNA for the CDR3: TGTGCCAGCCATTTAGCGGGGAGGACTAATGAAAAACTGTTTTTT.

Remarks on this clonotype: One end of the junction varies from germline; a read error may be responsible. The chain carries TRBV7-9 and TRBJ2-1, with TRBD2 matching 10 bases. The CDR3 loop spans 17 amino acids. Germline CDR1 and CDR2: SEHNR and FQNEAQ (reference sequence). Written as DNA, the CDR3 is TGTGCCAGCAGCTTAGGTAGCGGGGGGCGTACCTACATTGAGCAGTTCTTC. Translation gives CASSLGSGGRTYIEQFF.

This rearrangement joins TRBV14 to TRBJ2-7, with D unclear. The CDR3 extends over 15 amino acids. With 4 bases removed from V and 3 bases from J, the gap between germline ends came to 16 bases. In germline, CDR1 is SGHDN, CDR2 FVKESK. The DNA of the CDR3 is TGTGCCAGCAGCCTCGGCGCTCCTTCGTTCTACGAGCAGTACTTC. Protein sequence: CASSLGAPSFYEQYF.

This clonotype has ten or more counts. The chain joins TRBV7-2 to TRBJ2-7, with D possibly matching TRBD2 (5 bases). From germline, CDR1 is SGHTA and CDR2 FQGNSA. V lost 5 bases, J lost 5 bases, and 10 bases lay in between. The CDR3 length is 12 residues. The CDR3 is CASSPNGDEQYF. Written as DNA, the CDR3 is TGTGCCAGCAGCCCCAACGGGGACGAGCAGTACTTC.

The J gene is TRBJ2-5, the V gene TRBV9; D perhaps matches TRBD2 (6 bases). Per the germline V gene, CDR1 is SGDLS and CDR2 is YYNGEE. Trimming stripped 0 bases from V and 2 bases from J, with 11 bases between. CDR3 length: 15 amino acids. CDR3 DNA: TGTGCCAGCAGCGTAGATGGAGGGACTCAAGAGACCCAGTACTTC. It codes for CASSVDGGTQETQYF.

A note on this clonotype: One end of the junction fails to match germline, which may point to a read error. The chain carries TRBV7-9 and TRBJ2-3, with 10 nucleotides matching TRBD2. The CDR3 extends over 18 amino acids. CDR1 is SEHNR, CDR2 FQNEAQ, per germline (reference sequence). The CDR3, as DNA: TGTGCCAGCAGCTTAGGGCTAGCGGGGGTGCCGGGCACAGGTACGCAGTATTTT. It is translated as CASSLGLAGVPGTGTQYF. The entire variable domain, with the rest obtained from reference TRBV7-9 and TRBJ2-3, is as follows: DTGVSQNPRHKITKRGQNVTFRCDPISEHNRLYWYRQTLGQGPEFLTYFQNEAQLEKSRLLSDRFSAERPKGSFSTLEIQRTEQGDSAMYLCASSLGLAGVPGTGTQYFGPGTRLTVL.

The J gene is TRBJ2-7, the V gene TRBV6-2 or TRBV6-3; D not resolved. This CDR3 contains 12 residues. Germline V lookup: CDR1 MNHEY, CDR2 SVGEGT. The CDR3 coding sequence is TGTGCCAGTAGTTACTCGCCGGACGAGCAGTACGTC. This sequence encodes CASSYSPDEQYV.

V usage is TRBV20-1 and J usage is TRBJ1-6; the D is unclear. V lost 0 bases, J lost 18 bases, and 18 bases lay in between. The CDR3 has 13 residues. The germline CDR1 and CDR2 sequences are DFQATT and SNEGSKA (reference sequence). The CDR3 nucleotides read TGCAGTGCTAGAGAAGAGGCGGGTTTTGAGTCCCACTTT. This codes for CSAREEAGFESHF.

V is TRBV5-6 and J is TRBJ1-4; 7 bases align to TRBD1. J gave up 8 bases and V 1 base, and 17 bases lay outside the gene matches. The CDR3 contains 18 residues. The germline V gene has CDR1 SGHDT and CDR2 YYEEEE. The DNA of the CDR3 is TGTGCCAGCAGCTTGATTATAGGTCCGCCGACAGGGAGAGAAAAACTGTTTTTT. It codes for CASSLIIGPPTGREKLFF.

This chain uses TRBV27 with TRBJ2-2, with D maybe TRBD1 (6 bases). The CDR3 sequence is 16 residues long. The V end was cut by 5 bases, the J end by 0 bases, with 13 bases between. The germline V gene encodes CDR1 MNHEY and CDR2 SMNVEV (reference sequence). Here the CDR3 reads CASSVTGFTNTGELFF. CDR3 DNA: TGTGCCAGCAGTGTCACAGGGTTCACGAACACCGGGGAGCTGTTTTTT.

This clonotype was counted only a few times. This sequence joins TRBV4-3 and TRBJ1-6, with TRBD1 as a possible D gene (6 bases). Trimming cost V 1 base and J 10 bases, with 14 bases left between them. Per germline, CDR1 LGHNA and CDR2 YSLEER. The CDR3 has 15 amino acids. For the CDR3, the DNA is TGCGCCAGCAGCCAAGTCACAGGGACGGAATCACCCCTCCACTTT. It codes for CASSQVTGTESPLHF.

The chain uses TRBV7-9 and TRBJ1-2; possible D gene TRBD1, 6 bases. The CDR3 contains 16 residues. The V end lost 4 bases, the J end lost 2 bases, and 17 bases lay between the germline ends. CDR1 is SEHNR and CDR2 is FQNEAQ in the germline V gene (reference sequence). CDR3 DNA sequence: TGTGCCAGCAGCTCCCGGGACATAACCCCAAACTATGGCTACACCTTC. Protein: CASSSRDITPNYGYTF.

This clonotype was seen a few times. The chain is built from TRBV29-1 and TRBJ2-3; weak D call: TRBD1 (5 bases). The CDR3 has 13 amino acids. Deletions cut 6 bases from V and 2 bases from J, with 12 bases between. The V gene's germline CDR1 is SQVTM and CDR2 ANQGSEA. For the CDR3, the DNA is TGCAGCGTCGAACGGACAAACACAGATACGCAGTATTTT. As protein: CSVERTNTDTQYF.